This T cell receptor beta chain was captured by sequencing in a study of cytomegalovirus exposure and HLA in healthy donors. Study outcomes and limitations: TRBV6-2, TRBV6-3 and other indistinguishable V segments were excluded.

PCR amplification relied on 60 Vbeta primers (plus 13 Jbeta primers). Only in-frame clones appear in the TCRdb table, and some are missing; sequencing was by immunoSEQ multiplex PCR. This table has 100,000 to 150,000 clones, 74% appearing once. This CDR3 comprises 13 residues. The V end lost 7 bases, the J end lost 4 bases, and 10 bases lay between the germline ends. CDR1 MNHEY and CDR2 SMNVEV come from the germline V gene (reference sequence). As for this clone: The antigen is unknown.

The rearrangement uses TRBV27 and TRBJ1-4; perhaps TRBD1 as D (6 bases). This clonotype was sampled from a woman aged 45 to 65 in good health and CMV-seropositive. The sample consisted of PBMCs. The CDR3 sequence is CASMTGGNEKLFF. The CDR3 DNA sequence: TGTGCCAGCATGACAGGCGGTAATGAAAAACTGTTTTTT.